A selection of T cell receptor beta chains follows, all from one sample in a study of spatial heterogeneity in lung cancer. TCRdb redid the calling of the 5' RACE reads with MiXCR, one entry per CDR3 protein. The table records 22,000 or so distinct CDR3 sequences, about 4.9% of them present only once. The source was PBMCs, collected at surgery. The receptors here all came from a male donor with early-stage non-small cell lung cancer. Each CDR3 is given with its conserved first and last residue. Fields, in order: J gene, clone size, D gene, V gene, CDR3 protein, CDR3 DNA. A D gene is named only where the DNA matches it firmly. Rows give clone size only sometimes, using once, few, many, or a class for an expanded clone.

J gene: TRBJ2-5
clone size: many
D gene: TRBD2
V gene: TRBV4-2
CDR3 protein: CASSQNPAGVRETQYF
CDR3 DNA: TGTGCCAGCAGCCAAAATCCAGCGGGAGTTAGAGAGACCCAGTACTTC

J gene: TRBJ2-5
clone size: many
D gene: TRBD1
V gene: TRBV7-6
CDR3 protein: CASSLGDRASETQYF
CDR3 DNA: TGTGCCAGCAGCTTAGGGGACAGGGCATCGGAGACCCAGTACTTC

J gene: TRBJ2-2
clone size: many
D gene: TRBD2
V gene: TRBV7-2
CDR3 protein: CASSPRSQIAGMNTGELFF
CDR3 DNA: TGTGCCAGCAGCCCAAGGTCCCAAATAGCGGGTATGAACACCGGGGAGCTGTTTTTT

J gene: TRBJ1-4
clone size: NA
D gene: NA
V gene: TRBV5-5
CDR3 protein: CASSLPVGGTNEKLFF
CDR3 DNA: TGTGCCAGCAGCTTGCCCGTCGGGGGAACTAATGAAAAACTGTTTTTT

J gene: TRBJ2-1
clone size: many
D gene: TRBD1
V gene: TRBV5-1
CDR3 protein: CASSSGQGGFNEQFF
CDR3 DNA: TGCGCCAGCAGCTCGGGACAGGGGGGTTTCAATGAGCAGTTCTTC

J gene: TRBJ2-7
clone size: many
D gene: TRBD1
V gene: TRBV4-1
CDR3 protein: CASSPGQGALWDEQYF
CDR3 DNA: TGCGCCAGCAGTCCAGGACAGGGGGCTTTATGGGACGAGCAGTACTTC

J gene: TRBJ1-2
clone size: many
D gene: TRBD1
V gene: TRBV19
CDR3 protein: CASSRDRFRGYGYTF
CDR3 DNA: TGTGCCAGTAGTCGGGACAGGTTTAGAGGCTATGGCTACACCTTC

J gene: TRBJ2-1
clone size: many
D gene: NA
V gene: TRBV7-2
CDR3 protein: CASSPPAGSYNEQFF
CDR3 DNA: TGTGCCAGCAGCCCCCCCGCGGGCTCCTACAATGAGCAGTTCTTC

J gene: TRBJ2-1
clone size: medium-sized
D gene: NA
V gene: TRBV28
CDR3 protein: CASRGYSGPGTGEQFF
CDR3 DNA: TGTGCCAGCAGAGGCTATTCGGGGCCGGGGACCGGTGAGCAGTTCTTC

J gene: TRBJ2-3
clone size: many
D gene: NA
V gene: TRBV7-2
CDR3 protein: CASSLAVRTTDTQYF
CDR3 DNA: TGTGCCAGCAGCTTAGCGGTTCGTACCACAGATACGCAGTATTTT

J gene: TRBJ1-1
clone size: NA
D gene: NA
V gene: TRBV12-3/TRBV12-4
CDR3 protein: CASSFANTEAFF
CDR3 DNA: TGTGCCAGCAGTTTCGCGAACACTGAAGCTTTCTTT

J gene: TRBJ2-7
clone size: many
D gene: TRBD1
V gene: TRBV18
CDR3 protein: CASSPRDRASYEQYF
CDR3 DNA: TGTGCCAGCTCACCTCGGGACAGGGCATCCTACGAGCAGTACTTC

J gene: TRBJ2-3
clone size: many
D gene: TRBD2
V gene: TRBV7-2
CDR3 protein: CASSPGTSGADTQYF
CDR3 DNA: TGTGCCAGCAGCCCAGGGACTAGCGGTGCAGATACGCAGTATTTT

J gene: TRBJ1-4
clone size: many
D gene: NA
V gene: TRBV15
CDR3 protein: CATSPKGDEKLFF
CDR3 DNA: TGTGCCACCAGCCCCAAGGGGGACGAAAAACTGTTTTTT

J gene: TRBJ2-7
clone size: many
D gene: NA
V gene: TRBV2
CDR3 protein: CASSFSGTAYQEQYF
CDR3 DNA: TGTGCCAGCAGCTTCAGCGGGACAGCTTATCAGGAGCAGTACTTC

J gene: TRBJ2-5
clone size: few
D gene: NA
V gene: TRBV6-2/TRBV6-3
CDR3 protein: CASRAPASDGLKTQYF
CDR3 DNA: TGTGCCAGCAGAGCCCCGGCTAGCGACGGATTAAAGACCCAGTACTTC

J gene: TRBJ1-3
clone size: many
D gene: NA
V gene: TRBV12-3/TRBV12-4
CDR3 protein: CASSLGTNAGNTIYF
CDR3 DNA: TGTGCCAGCAGTTTGGGGACGAACGCTGGAAACACCATATATTTT

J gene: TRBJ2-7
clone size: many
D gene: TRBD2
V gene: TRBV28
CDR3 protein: CASSRPTSGSYHEQYF
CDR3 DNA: TGTGCCAGCAGTAGGCCCACTAGCGGGAGTTACCACGAGCAGTACTTC

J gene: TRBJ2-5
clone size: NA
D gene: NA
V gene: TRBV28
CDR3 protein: CASRTPDRRGKTQYF
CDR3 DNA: TGTGCCAGCAGAACCCCGGACAGGAGGGGGAAGACCCAGTACTTC

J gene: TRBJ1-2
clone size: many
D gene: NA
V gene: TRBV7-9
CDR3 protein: CASSPSRDIGTNYGYTF
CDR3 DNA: TGTGCCAGCAGCCCTTCTCGAGACATCGGCACTAACTATGGCTACACCTTC

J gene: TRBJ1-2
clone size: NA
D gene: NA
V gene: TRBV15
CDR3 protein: CATIGGDGGYTF
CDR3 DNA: TGTGCCACCATAGGGGGGGATGGTGGCTACACCTTC

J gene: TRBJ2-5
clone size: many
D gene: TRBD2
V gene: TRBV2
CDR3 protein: CASTGLAGAETQYF
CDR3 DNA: TGTGCCAGCACGGGACTAGCGGGAGCAGAGACCCAGTACTTC

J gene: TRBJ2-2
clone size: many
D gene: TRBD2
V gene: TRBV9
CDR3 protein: CASTVLAGANTGELFF
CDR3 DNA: TGTGCCAGCACGGTACTAGCGGGGGCGAACACCGGGGAGCTGTTTTTT

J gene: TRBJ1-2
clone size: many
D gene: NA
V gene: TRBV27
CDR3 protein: CASSLTKISGYGYTF
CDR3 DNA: TGTGCCAGCAGTTTAACTAAAATCTCAGGGTATGGCTACACCTTC

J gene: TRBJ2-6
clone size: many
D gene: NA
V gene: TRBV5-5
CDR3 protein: CASSRLDSGANVLTF
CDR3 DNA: TGTGCCAGCAGTAGGCTGGACTCTGGGGCCAACGTCCTGACTTTC

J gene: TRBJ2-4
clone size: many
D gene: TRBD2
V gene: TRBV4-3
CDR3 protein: CASSQGLVPAKNIQYF
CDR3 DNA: TGCGCCAGCAGCCAGGGACTAGTTCCTGCCAAAAACATTCAGTACTTC

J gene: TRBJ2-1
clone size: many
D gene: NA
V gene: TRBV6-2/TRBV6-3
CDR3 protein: CASSPRTNEQFF
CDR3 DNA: TGTGCCAGCAGCCCACGGACCAATGAGCAGTTCTTC

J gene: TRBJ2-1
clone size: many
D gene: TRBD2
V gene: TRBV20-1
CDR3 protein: CSARPLAGVSSYNEQFF
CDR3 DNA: TGCAGTGCTAGGCCCCTAGCGGGAGTTTCCTCCTACAATGAGCAGTTCTTC

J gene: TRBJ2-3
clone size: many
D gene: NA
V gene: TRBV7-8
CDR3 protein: CASSLTGSFTDTQYF
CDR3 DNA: TGTGCCAGCAGCTTAACAGGGAGCTTCACAGATACGCAGTATTTT

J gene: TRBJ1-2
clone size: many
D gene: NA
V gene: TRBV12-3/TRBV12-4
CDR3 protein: CASRLGISYGYTF
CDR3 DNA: TGTGCCAGCAGGCTGGGAATAAGCTATGGCTACACCTTC

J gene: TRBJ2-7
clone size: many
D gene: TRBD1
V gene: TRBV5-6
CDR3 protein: CASRRGTGFAEQYF
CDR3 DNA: TGTGCCAGCAGACGCGGGACAGGGTTCGCCGAGCAGTACTTC

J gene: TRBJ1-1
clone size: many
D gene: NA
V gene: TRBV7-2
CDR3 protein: CASYLTLQGNTEAFF
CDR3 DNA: TGTGCCAGCTATCTTACCCTACAGGGGAACACTGAAGCTTTCTTT

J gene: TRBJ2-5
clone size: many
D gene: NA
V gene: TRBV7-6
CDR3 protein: CASSLGPETQYF
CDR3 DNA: TGTGCCAGCAGTCTAGGGCCAGAGACCCAGTACTTC

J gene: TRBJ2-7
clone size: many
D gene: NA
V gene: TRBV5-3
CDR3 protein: CARSSDGTYEQYF
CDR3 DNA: TGTGCCAGAAGCTCGGACGGGACCTACGAGCAGTACTTC

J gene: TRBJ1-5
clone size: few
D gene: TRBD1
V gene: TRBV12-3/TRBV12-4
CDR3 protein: CASSGDSSQPQHF
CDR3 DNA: TGTGCCAGCAGTGGGGACAGTAGCCAGCCCCAGCATTTT

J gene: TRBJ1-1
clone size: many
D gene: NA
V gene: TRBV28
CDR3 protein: CASSVPSEVVEAFF
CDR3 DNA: TGTGCCAGCAGTGTACCCTCCGAGGTGGTGGAAGCTTTCTTT

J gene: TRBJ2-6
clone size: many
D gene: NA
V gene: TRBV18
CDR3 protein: CASSPPSGAGANVLTF
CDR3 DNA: TGTGCCAGCTCACCACCGAGCGGCGCTGGGGCCAACGTCCTGACTTTC

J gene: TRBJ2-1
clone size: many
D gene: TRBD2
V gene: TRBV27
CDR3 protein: CASSSASGSNEQFF
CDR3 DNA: TGTGCCAGCAGTTCGGCTAGCGGGAGTAATGAGCAGTTCTTC

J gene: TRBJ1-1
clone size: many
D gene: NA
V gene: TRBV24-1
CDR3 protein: CATSDMTEAFF
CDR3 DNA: TGTGCCACCAGTGATATGACTGAAGCTTTCTTT

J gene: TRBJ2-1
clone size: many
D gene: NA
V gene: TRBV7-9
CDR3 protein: CASSRRLGTYNEQFF
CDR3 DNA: TGTGCCAGCAGCCGTCGTCTGGGGACCTACAATGAGCAGTTCTTC

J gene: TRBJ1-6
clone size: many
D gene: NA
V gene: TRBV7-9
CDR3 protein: CASSLEPYNSPLHF
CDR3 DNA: TGTGCCAGCAGCTTAGAACCCTATAATTCACCCCTCCACTTT

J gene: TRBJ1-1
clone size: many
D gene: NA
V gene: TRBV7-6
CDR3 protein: CASSPGPTGEAFF
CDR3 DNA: TGTGCCAGCAGCCCGGGGCCGACGGGTGAAGCTTTCTTT

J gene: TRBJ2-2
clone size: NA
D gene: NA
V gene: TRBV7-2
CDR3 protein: CASSSQGLNTGELFF
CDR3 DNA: TGTGCCAGCAGCTCACAGGGCCTGAACACCGGGGAGCTGTTTTTT

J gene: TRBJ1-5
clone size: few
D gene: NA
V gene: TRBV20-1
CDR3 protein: CSARTWTENQPQHF
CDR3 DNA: TGCAGTGCTCGTACATGGACGGAGAATCAGCCCCAGCATTTT

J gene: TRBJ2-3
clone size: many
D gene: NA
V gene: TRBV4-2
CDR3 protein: CASSQEGRGRTANSDTQYF
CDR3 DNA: TGTGCCAGCAGCCAAGAAGGGAGGGGGCGGACTGCCAATTCAGATACGCAGTATTTT

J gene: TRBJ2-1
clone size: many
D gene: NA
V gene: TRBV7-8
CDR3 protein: CASSFLSDQFF
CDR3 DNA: TGTGCCAGCAGCTTTCTGTCGGATCAGTTCTTC

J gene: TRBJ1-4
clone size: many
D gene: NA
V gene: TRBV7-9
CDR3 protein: CASSQDGGREKLFF
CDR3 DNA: TGTGCCAGCAGCCAGGACGGAGGACGGGAAAAACTGTTTTTT

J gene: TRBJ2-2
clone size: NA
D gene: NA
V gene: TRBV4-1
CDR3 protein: CASSQPGQLGELFF
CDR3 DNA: TGCGCCAGCAGCCAACCTGGACAGCTCGGGGAGCTGTTTTTT

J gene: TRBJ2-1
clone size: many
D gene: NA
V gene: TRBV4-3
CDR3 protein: CASSQDLYDSPNEQFF
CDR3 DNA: TGCGCCAGCAGCCAAGATCTTTACGACTCACCAAATGAGCAGTTCTTC

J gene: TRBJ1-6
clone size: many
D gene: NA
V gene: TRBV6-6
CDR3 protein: CASSTRSPLHF
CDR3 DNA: TGTGCCAGCAGCACAAGATCACCCCTCCACTTT

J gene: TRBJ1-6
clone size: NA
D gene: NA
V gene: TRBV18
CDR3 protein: CASSPAEGGDSPLHF
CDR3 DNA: TGTGCCAGCTCACCCGCCGAGGGCGGAGATTCACCCCTCCACTTT

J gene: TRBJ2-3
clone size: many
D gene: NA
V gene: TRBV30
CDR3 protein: CAWGRADTQYF
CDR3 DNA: TGTGCCTGGGGTAGAGCAGATACGCAGTATTTT

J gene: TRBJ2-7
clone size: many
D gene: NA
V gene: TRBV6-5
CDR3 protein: CASSRDGYEQYF
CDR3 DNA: TGTGCCAGCAGCAGGGACGGCTACGAGCAGTACTTC

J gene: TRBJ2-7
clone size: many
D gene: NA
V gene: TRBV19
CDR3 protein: CASSLQPGYEQYF
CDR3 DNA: TGTGCCAGTAGCCTGCAACCGGGGTACGAGCAGTACTTC

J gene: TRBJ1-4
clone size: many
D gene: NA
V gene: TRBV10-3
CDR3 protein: CATRVEKGEEKLFF
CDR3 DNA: TGTGCCACCCGGGTAGAGAAGGGTGAGGAAAAACTGTTTTTT

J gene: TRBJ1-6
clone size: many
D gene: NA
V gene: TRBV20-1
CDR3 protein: CSARGDQHSPLHF
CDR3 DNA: TGCAGTGCTCGGGGCGATCAGCATTCACCCCTCCACTTT

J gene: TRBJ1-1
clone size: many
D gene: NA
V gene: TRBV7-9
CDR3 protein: CASSSLDTIPTEALF
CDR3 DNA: TGTGCCAGCAGCTCATTGGACACCATTCCCACTGAAGCTCTCTTT

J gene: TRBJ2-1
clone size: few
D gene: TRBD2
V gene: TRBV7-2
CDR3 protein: CASSFSGGYEQFF
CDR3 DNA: TGTGCCAGCAGCTTTTCGGGGGGGTATGAGCAGTTCTTC